The present T cell receptor beta chain was sequenced within a study of CD8+ T cells in alopecia areata. Whole-study findings and limits: Relative to mice, TCR sharing across patients was less clear, a difference possibly HLA-related. Scalp sequencing also captures normal skin's resident alphabeta T cells.

This clone came up a few times. Antigen specificity is unknown. Following extraction, RNA underwent reverse transcription to cDNA, which served as the sequencing template. Measured with immunoSEQ multiplex PCR; TCRdb has only the in-frame clones, and not every one. The data contain fewer than 70,000 clones, roughly 47% of them singletons. Trimming shortened V by 5 bases and J by 8 bases, and 16 bases separated the two germline ends. The CDR3 is 14 amino acids. The germline gives CDR1 SEHNR, CDR2 FQNEAQ (reference sequence). Collection of lesional scalp punch biopsies and peripheral blood was performed in alopecia areata patients.

This sequence originates from a human donor with alopecia areata. Sequencing used NKG2D-low CD8+ T cells sorted from blood. V and J are TRBV7-9 and TRBJ2-1, with D tentatively TRBD1 or TRBD2 (5 bases each). The CDR3 DNA sequence: TGTGCCAGCAGCCCTGGAGGCAGGGCCTATGAGCAGTTCTTC. Residues: CASSPGGRAYEQFF.